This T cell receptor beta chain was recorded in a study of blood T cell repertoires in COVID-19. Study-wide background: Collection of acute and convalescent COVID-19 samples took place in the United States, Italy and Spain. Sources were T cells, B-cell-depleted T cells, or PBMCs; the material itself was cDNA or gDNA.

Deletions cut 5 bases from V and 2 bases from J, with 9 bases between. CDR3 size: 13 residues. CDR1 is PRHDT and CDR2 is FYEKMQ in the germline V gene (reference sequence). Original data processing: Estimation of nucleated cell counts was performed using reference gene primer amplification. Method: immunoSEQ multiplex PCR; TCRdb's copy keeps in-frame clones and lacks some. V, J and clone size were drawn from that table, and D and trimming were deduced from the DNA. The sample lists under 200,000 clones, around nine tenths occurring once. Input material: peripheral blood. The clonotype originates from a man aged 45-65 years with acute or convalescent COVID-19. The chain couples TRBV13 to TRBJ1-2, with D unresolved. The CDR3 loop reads CASSERGNYGYTF. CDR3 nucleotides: TGTGCCAGCAGCGAGCGGGGAAACTATGGCTACACCTTC.